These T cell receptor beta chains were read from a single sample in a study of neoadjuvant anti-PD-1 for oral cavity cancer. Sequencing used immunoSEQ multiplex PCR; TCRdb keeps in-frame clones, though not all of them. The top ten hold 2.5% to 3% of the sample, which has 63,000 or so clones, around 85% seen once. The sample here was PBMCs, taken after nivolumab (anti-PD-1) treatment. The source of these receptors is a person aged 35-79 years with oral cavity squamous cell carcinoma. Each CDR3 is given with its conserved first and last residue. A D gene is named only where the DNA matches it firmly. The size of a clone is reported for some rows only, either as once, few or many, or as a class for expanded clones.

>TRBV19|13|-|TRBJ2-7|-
TGTGCCAGTACCACCCAGGGGGGAGGAGAGCAGTACTTC
CASTTQGGGEQYF
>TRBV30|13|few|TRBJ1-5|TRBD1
TGTGCCTGGAGTGGGACAGGGATTCAGCCCCAGCATTTT
CAWSGTGIQPQHF
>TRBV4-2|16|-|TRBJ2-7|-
TGTGCCAGCAGCCAAGAGAAAAGGTGGAGCTCCTACGAGCAGTACTTC
CASSQEKRWSSYEQYF
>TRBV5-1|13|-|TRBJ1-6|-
TGCGCCAGCAGCTTAACCTTTTTATCACCCCTCCACTTT
CASSLTFLSPLHF
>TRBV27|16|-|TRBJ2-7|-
TGTGCCAGCAGTACCCAAGGGTGGGGGAGCTCCTACGAGCAGTACTTC
CASSTQGWGSSYEQYF
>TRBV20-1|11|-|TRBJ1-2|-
TGCAGTGCTCGTCCCTCAGGGGGCTACACCTTC
CSARPSGGYTF
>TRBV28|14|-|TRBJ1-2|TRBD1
TGTGCCAGCTCAGAAAGCGGACAGGGAGATGGCTACACCTTC
CASSESGQGDGYTF
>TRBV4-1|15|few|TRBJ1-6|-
TGCGCCAGCAGCCAAGCGAGCCTGCTGAATTCACCCCTCCACTTT
CASSQASLLNSPLHF
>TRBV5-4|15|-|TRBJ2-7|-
TGTGCCAGCAGCGAGATTACGGACGGGACCTACGAGCAGTACTTC
CASSEITDGTYEQYF
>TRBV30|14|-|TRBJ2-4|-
TGTGCCTCGGTCGCCGGGCTAGCCAAAAACATTCAGTACTTC
CASVAGLAKNIQYF
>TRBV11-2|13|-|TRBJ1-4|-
TGTGCCAGCGGTTATGGACTTGGCGAAAAACTGTTTTTT
CASGYGLGEKLFF
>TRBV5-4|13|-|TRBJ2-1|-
TGTGCCAGCAGCTTCCCAGACAGATATGAGCAGTTCTTC
CASSFPDRYEQFF
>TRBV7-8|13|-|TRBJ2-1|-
TGTGCCAGCAGCTTAGACCGAAACGGGATCCCCGTCTTC
CASSLDRNGIPVF
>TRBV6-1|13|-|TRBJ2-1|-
TGTGCCAGTGGACCTAGCTCCTACAATGAGCAGTTCTTC
CASGPSSYNEQFF
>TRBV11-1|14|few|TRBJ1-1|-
TGTGCCAGCAGTCACAGGGTCGTTAGCACTGAAGCTTTCTTT
CASSHRVVSTEAFF
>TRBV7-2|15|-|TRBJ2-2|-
TGTGCCAGCAGCTCACGACCCCGAAGCGGCGGGGAGCTGTTTTTT
CASSSRPRSGGELFF
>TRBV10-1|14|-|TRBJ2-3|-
TGCGCCAGCAGTGAGTCGACCAGTTCGGATACGCAGTATTTT
CASSESTSSDTQYF
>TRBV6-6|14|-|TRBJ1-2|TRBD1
TGTGCCAGCAGGGCCGGGACAGGGGGCCGGGGCTACACCTTC
CASRAGTGGRGYTF
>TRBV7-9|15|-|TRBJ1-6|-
TGTGCCAGCAGCTTAAGGGTAGCAGGGTCATCACCCCTCCACTTT
CASSLRVAGSSPLHF
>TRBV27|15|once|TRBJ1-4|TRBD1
TGTGCCAGCAGCCCCTTTGCCGGGACAGATGAAAAACTGTTTTTT
CASSPFAGTDEKLFF
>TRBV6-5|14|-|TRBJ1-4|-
TGTGCCAGCAATCAGCAGGGAAGCCGTGAAAAACTGTTTTTT
CASNQQGSREKLFF
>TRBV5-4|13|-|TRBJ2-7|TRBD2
TGTGCCAGCAGCTACTGGACTAGCGGTTTTCAGTACTTC
CASSYWTSGFQYF
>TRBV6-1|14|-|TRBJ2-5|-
TGTGCCAGCAGTGAGGGGGACACCCAAGAGACCCAGTACTTC
CASSEGDTQETQYF
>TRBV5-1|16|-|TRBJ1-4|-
TGCGCCAGCAGCTTGGCCGGGGGCCAGGGGAATGAAAAACTGTTTTTT
CASSLAGGQGNEKLFF
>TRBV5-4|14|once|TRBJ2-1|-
TGTGCCAGCAGCGAGATGTATAGGAACAATGAGCAGTTCTTC
CASSEMYRNNEQFF
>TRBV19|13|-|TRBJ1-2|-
TGTGCCAGTAGGGACCTGAGTAACTATGGCTACACCTTC
CASRDLSNYGYTF
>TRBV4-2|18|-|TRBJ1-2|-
TGTGCCAGCAGCCCCCTCTTTAAAGGACGCAGGGAGGCTTATGGCTACACCTTC
CASSPLFKGRREAYGYTF